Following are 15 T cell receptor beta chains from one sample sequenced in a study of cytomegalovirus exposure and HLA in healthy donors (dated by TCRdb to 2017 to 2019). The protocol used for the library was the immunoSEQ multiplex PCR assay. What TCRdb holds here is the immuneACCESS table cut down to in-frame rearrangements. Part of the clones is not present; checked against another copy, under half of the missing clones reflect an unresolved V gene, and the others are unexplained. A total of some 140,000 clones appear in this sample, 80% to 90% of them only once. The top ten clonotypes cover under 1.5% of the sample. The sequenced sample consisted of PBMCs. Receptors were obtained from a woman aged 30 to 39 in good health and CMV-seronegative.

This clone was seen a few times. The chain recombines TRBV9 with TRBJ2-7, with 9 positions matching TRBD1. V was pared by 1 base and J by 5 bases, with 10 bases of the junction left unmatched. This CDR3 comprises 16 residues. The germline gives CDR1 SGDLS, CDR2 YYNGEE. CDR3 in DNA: TGTGCCAGCAGCGTATCCTCGGGACAGGGTCCTGACGAGCAGTACTTC. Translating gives CASSVSSGQGPDEQYF.

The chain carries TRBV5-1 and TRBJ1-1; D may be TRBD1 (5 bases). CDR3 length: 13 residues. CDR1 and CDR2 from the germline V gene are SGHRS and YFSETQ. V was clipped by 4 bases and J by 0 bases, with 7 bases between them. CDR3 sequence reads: CASSHRMNTEAFF. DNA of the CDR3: TGCGCCAGCAGCCACAGGATGAACACTGAAGCTTTCTTT.

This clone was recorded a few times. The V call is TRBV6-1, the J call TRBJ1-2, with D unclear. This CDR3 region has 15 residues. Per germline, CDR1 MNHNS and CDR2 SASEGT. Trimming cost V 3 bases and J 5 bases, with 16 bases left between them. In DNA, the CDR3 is TGTGCCAGCAGTGATTGGAGGCAGGAGCTTTATGGCTACACCTTC. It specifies CASSDWRQELYGYTF.

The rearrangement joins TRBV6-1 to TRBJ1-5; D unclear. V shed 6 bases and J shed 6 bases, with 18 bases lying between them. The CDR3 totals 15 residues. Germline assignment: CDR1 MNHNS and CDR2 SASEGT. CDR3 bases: TGTGCCAGCAGGATCAGCGGTTTAGCAAGTCAGCCCCAGCATTTT. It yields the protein CASRISGLASQPQHF.

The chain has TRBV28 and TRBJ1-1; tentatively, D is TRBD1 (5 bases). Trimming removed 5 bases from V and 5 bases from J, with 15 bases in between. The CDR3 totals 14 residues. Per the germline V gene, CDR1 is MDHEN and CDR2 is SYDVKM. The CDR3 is CASSPRTGVTEAFF. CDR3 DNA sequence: TGTGCCAGCAGTCCCCGTACGGGGGTTACTGAAGCTTTCTTT.

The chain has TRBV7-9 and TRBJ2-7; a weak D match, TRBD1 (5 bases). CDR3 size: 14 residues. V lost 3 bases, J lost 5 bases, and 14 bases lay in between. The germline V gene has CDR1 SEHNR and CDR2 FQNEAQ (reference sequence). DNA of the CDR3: TGTGCCAGCAGCTTCCTCTCCGAAGGGGACGAGCAGTACTTC. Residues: CASSFLSEGDEQYF.

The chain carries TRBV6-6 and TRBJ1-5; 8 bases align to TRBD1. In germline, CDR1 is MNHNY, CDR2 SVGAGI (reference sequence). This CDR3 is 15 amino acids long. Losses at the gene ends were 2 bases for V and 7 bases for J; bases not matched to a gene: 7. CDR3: CASSYGDRSSQPQHF. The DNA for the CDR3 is TGTGCCAGCAGTTACGGGGACAGGTCGTCCCAGCCCCAGCATTTT.

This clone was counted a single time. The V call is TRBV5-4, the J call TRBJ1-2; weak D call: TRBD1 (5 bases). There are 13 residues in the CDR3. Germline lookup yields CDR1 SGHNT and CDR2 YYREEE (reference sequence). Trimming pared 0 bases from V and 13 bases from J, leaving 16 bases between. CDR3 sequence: CASSLGGRAQSTF. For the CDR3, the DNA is TGTGCCAGCAGCTTGGGCGGCAGGGCACAGTCCACCTTC.

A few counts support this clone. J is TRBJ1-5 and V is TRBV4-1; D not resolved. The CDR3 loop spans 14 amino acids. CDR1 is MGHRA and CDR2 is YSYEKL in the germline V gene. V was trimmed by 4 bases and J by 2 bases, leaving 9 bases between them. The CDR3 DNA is TGCGCCAGCAGCCCATACCCGGGCAATCAGCCCCAGCATTTT. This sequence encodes CASSPYPGNQPQHF.

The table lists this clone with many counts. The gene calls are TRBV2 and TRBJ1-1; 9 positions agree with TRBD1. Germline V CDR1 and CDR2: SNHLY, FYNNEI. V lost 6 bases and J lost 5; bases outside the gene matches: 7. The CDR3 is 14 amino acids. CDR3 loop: CASSRDRGGTEAFF. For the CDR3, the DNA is TGTGCCAGCAGCCGCGACAGGGGGGGGACTGAAGCTTTCTTT.

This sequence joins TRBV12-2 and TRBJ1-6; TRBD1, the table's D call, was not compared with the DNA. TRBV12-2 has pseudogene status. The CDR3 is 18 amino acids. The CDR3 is CASRLATPDRAGNSPLHF. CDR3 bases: TGTGCAAGTCGCTTAGCCACCCCTGACAGGGCCGGTAATTCACCCCTCCACTTT.

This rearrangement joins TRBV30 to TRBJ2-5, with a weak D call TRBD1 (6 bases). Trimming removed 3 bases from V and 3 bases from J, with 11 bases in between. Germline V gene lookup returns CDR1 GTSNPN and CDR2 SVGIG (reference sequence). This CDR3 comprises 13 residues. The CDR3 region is CAWREKGEETQYF. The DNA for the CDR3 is TGTGCCTGGAGGGAAAAGGGGGAAGAGACCCAGTACTTC.

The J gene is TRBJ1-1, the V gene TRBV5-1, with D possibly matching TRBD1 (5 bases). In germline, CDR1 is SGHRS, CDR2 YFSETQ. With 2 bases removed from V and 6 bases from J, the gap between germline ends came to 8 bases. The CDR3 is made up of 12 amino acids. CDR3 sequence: CASSFAGAEAFF. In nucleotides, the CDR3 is TGCGCCAGCAGCTTTGCGGGGGCTGAAGCTTTCTTT.

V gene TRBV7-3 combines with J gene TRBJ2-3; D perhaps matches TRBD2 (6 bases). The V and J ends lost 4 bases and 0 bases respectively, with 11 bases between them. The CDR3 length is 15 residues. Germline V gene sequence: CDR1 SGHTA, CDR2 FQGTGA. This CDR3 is CASSSGTVSTDTQYF. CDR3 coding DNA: TGTGCCAGCAGCTCGGGGACTGTTAGCACAGATACGCAGTATTTT.

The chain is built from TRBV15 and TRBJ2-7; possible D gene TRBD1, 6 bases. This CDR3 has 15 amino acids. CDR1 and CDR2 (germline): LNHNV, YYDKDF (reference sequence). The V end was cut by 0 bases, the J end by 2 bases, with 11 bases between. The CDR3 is CATSRDPGHPYEQYF. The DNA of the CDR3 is TGTGCCACCAGCAGAGATCCGGGACACCCCTACGAGCAGTACTTC.